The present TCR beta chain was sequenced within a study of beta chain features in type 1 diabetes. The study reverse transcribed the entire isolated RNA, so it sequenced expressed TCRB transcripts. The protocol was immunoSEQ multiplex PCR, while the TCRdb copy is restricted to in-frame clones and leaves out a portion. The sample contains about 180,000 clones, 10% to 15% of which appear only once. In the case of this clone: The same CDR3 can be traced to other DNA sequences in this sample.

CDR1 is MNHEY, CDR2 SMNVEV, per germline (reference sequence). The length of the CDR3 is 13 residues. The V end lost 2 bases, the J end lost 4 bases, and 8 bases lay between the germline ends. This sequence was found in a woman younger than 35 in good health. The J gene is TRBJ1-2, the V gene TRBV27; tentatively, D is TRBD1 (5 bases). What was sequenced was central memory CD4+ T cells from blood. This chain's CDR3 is CASSLAQGYGYTF. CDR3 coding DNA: TGTGCCAGCAGTTTAGCTCAGGGCTATGGCTACACCTTC.